This TCR beta chain was sequenced during a study of T cell responses to AZD1222 COVID-19 vaccine. Findings and caveats of the study: Repertoire sampling happened only post peak T cell response. Increased Spike-specific TCR breadth and depth were observed after two AZD1222 doses.

A word on this clone: Its antigen is still unknown.

Sequencing used immunoSEQ multiplex PCR; TCRdb keeps in-frame clones, though not all of them. The profile shows over 120,000 clones, 85% to 90% of them singletons. Per the germline V gene, CDR1 is KGHSH and CDR2 is LQKENI. V dropped 3 bases and J dropped 3; count of bases not matched to a gene: 9. The CDR3 is made up of 17 amino acids. Material: peripheral blood, obtained on day 0 of AZD1222 vaccination. The receptor's source is an adult in good health. V usage is TRBV18 and J usage is TRBJ2-7, with 12 bases fitting TRBD2. The CDR3 coding sequence is TGTGCCAGCTCACCTCGCACTAGCGGGGGGCCTGTCTACGAGCAGTACTTC. This codes for CASSPRTSGGPVYEQYF.